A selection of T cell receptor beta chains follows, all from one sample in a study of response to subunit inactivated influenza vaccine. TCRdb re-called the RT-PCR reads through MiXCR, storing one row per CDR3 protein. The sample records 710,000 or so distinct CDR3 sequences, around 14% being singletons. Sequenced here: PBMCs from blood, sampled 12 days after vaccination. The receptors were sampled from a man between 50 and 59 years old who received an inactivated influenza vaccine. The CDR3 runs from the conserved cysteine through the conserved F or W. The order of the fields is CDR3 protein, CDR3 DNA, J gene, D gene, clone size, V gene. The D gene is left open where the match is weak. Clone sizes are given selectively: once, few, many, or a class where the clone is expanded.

CAWSVASPTRYF	TGTGCCTGGAGTGTAGCGAGCCCCACGCGGTACTTC	TRBJ2-5	.	many	TRBV30
CSGYDPDTQYF	TGCAGCGGTTATGACCCAGATACGCAGTATTTT	TRBJ2-3	.	many	TRBV29-1
CATSEHSGLTDTQYF	TGTGCCACCAGTGAACATAGCGGACTCACAGATACGCAGTATTTT	TRBJ2-3	.	.	TRBV24-1
CASSLYYPRTDTQYF	TGTGCCAGCAGCTTGTACTACCCCCGCACAGATACGCAGTATTTT	TRBJ2-3	.	.	TRBV5-6
CASKTSGGVETQYF	TGTGCCAGCAAGACTAGCGGGGGGGTGGAGACCCAGTACTTC	TRBJ2-5	TRBD2	.	TRBV12-3/TRBV12-4
CASSFRLGGAQYF	TGTGCCAGCAGCTTCAGACTTGGCGGGGCCCAGTACTTC	TRBJ2-5	.	few	TRBV13
CTSSFDPNQRTGPPYEQYF	TGTACCAGCAGTTTCGACCCGAATCAACGGACAGGGCCTCCTTACGAGCAGTACTTC	TRBJ2-7	TRBD1	.	TRBV2
CASSVGGTGASYEQYF	TGTGCCAGCAGTGTAGGCGGGACAGGGGCCTCCTACGAGCAGTACTTC	TRBJ2-7	TRBD1	many	TRBV6-1
CASSLTAGLAGGHEQFF	TGTGCCAGCAGTTTAACTGCGGGGCTAGCGGGGGGGCATGAGCAGTTCTTC	TRBJ2-1	TRBD2	few	TRBV27
CASSTVRGLTEAFF	TGTGCCAGCAGTACTGTTCGAGGGCTCACTGAAGCTTTCTTT	TRBJ1-1	.	few	TRBV2
CASSPQGGSEKLFF	TGCGCCAGCAGCCCCCAGGGAGGGTCTGAAAAACTGTTTTTT	TRBJ1-4	.	few	TRBV4-1
CSARIRGAGETQYF	TGCAGTGCTAGAATACGGGGGGCTGGAGAGACCCAGTACTTC	TRBJ2-5	.	few	TRBV20-1
CATSDLGGGEYEQYF	TGTGCCACCAGTGATTTAGGAGGAGGGGAATACGAGCAGTACTTC	TRBJ2-7	.	many	TRBV24-1
CASSQWTGWTGELFF	TGTGCCAGCAGTCAGTGGACAGGGTGGACCGGGGAGCTGTTTTTT	TRBJ2-2	TRBD1	few	TRBV27
CASSRVWGPKRDRRGTQYF	TGTGCCAGCAGTCGGGTTTGGGGCCCAAAGCGGGATCGGAGGGGCACGCAGTATTTT	TRBJ2-3	TRBD2	few	TRBV4-2
CASSWAHEQFF	TGTGCCAGCAGTTGGGCCCATGAGCAGTTCTTC	TRBJ2-1	.	many	TRBV27
CASSFTGPYNEQFF	TGTGCCAGCAGTTTTACAGGGCCCTACAATGAGCAGTTCTTC	TRBJ2-1	.	many	TRBV12-3/TRBV12-4
CASSYSQQGGNEQFF	TGTGCCAGCAGTTACTCTCAGCAGGGTGGGAATGAGCAGTTCTTC	TRBJ2-1	.	few	TRBV6-2/TRBV6-3
CASSLNGEAFF	TGTGCCAGCAGCTTAAATGGTGAAGCTTTCTTT	TRBJ1-1	.	few	TRBV7-2
CASSLGSGPTQETQYF	TGTGCCAGCAGTTTAGGGAGCGGGCCCACGCAAGAGACCCAGTACTTC	TRBJ2-5	.	few	TRBV12-3/TRBV12-4
CASSHWRTSVGNEQFF	TGTGCCAGCAGCCACTGGCGGACTAGCGTGGGCAATGAGCAGTTCTTC	TRBJ2-1	TRBD2	.	TRBV4-2
CSATTGPVGDTQYF	TGCAGTGCTACGACAGGGCCCGTCGGAGATACGCAGTATTTT	TRBJ2-3	TRBD1	few	TRBV20-1
CASSYSRQGQETQYF	TGTGCCAGCAGTTACTCGCGCCAGGGGCAAGAGACCCAGTACTTC	TRBJ2-5	.	.	TRBV6-2/TRBV6-3
CASSELGQHYEQYF	TGTGCCAGCAGTGAATTAGGACAGCACTACGAGCAGTACTTC	TRBJ2-7	.	.	TRBV25-1
CSAQMNTEAFF	TGCAGTGCTCAAATGAACACTGAAGCTTTCTTT	TRBJ1-1	.	.	TRBV20-1
CASSLGQVGELFF	TGCGCCAGCAGCCTGGGACAGGTTGGGGAGCTGTTTTTT	TRBJ2-2	TRBD1	few	TRBV5-1
CASMPRDGYEQYF	TGCGCCAGCATGCCCCGGGACGGCTACGAGCAGTACTTC	TRBJ2-7	.	few	TRBV5-1
CASSLNPPNSGGYNEQFF	TGTGCCAGCAGTCTCAACCCACCCAACAGCGGGGGTTACAATGAGCAGTTCTTC	TRBJ2-1	TRBD2	.	TRBV6-1
CSATPGPGANVLTF	TGCAGTGCGACTCCTGGGCCTGGGGCCAACGTCCTGACTTTC	TRBJ2-6	.	few	TRBV20-1
CASGTLQGAELFF	TGTGCCAGCGGAACCCTCCAGGGCGCGGAGCTGTTTTTT	TRBJ2-2	.	.	TRBV12-3/TRBV12-4
CASSLGAEQFF	TGTGCCAGCAGTTTAGGCGCTGAGCAGTTCTTC	TRBJ2-1	.	many	TRBV12-3/TRBV12-4
CASSEIAGANTQYF	TGCGCCAGCAGTGAGATAGCGGGAGCTAATACGCAGTATTTT	TRBJ2-3	TRBD2	.	TRBV5-1
CATHPTGGGMNTEAFF	TGTGCCACCCACCCGACAGGGGGGGGCATGAACACTGAAGCTTTCTTT	TRBJ1-1	TRBD1	.	TRBV28
CASSFPSGGVYNEQFF	TGTGCCAGCAGTTTCCCCAGCGGGGGAGTTTACAATGAGCAGTTCTTC	TRBJ2-1	TRBD2	few	TRBV6-2/TRBV6-3
CASRGTGNTEAFF	TGTGCCAGTAGGGGGACAGGGAACACTGAAGCTTTCTTT	TRBJ1-1	TRBD1	many	TRBV6-1
CASSLVWQTSYNEQFF	TGTGCCAGCAGCTTAGTGTGGCAGACGTCCTACAATGAGCAGTTCTTC	TRBJ2-1	.	few	TRBV7-2
CASSLRNSYNEQFF	TGTGCCAGCAGTTTAAGGAACTCCTACAATGAGCAGTTCTTC	TRBJ2-1	.	few	TRBV12-3/TRBV12-4
CASSSSRGAPTEAFF	TGTGCCAGCAGCTCAAGTCGGGGGGCGCCCACTGAAGCTTTCTTT	TRBJ1-1	.	few	TRBV7-9
CASSPILAGFEQYF	TGTGCCAGCTCACCAATTCTAGCCGGGTTCGAGCAGTACTTC	TRBJ2-7	.	.	TRBV18
CASSFRDVKDTQYF	TGTGCCAGCAGTTTCCGGGACGTCAAAGATACGCAGTATTTT	TRBJ2-3	.	few	TRBV28
CAISDMGKGWETQYF	TGTGCCATCAGTGATATGGGGAAAGGTTGGGAGACCCAGTACTTC	TRBJ2-5	.	once	TRBV10-3
CASSQGTLSTDTQYF	TGTGCCAGCTCACAAGGGACCCTAAGCACAGATACGCAGTATTTT	TRBJ2-3	.	.	TRBV18
CASSLALVAGGNEQFF	TGCGCCAGCAGCTTGGCCTTGGTAGCGGGGGGGAATGAGCAGTTCTTC	TRBJ2-1	TRBD2	.	TRBV5-1
CAWNRDPNSPLHF	TGTGCCTGGAACCGGGACCCCAATTCACCCCTCCACTTT	TRBJ1-6	.	.	TRBV30
CSAAKQGRTGELFF	TGCAGTGCTGCCAAACAGGGAAGGACCGGGGAGCTGTTTTTT	TRBJ2-2	.	many	TRBV20-1
CASSFSSLAIYNEQFF	TGTGCCAGCAGCTTCTCGTCGCTAGCCATCTACAATGAGCAGTTCTTC	TRBJ2-1	.	.	TRBV11-1
CASSLHLNTGELFF	TGCGCCAGCAGCTTGCACCTGAACACCGGGGAGCTGTTTTTT	TRBJ2-2	.	few	TRBV5-1
CASSPLATGAGAGELFF	TGTGCCAGCAGCCCCCTAGCGACAGGGGCGGGCGCCGGGGAGCTGTTTTTT	TRBJ2-2	TRBD1	few	TRBV9
CATSQGAQETQYF	TGTGCCACCAGCCAGGGGGCCCAAGAGACCCAGTACTTC	TRBJ2-5	TRBD1	.	TRBV24-1
CASSEGPPQETQYF	TGTGCCAGCAGTGAAGGACCTCCCCAAGAGACCCAGTACTTC	TRBJ2-5	.	many	TRBV2